The table lists the clone carrying this T cell receptor (beta chain) with a few counts. TCRdb recomputed calls from the 5' RACE reads with MiXCR, one row per CDR3 protein. The data contain tens of thousands of distinct CDR3 sequences, under 7.5% of them singletons. The CDR3 runs 14 residues. V was trimmed by 0 bases and J by 4 bases, leaving 7 bases between them. Germline CDR1 SEHNR, CDR2 FQNEAQ (reference sequence). The sample belongs to a study of neurological immune-mediated disorders. Sequenced material: PBMCs. This TCR derives from a woman aged 35 to 49 in good health. The V gene is TRBV7-9, the J gene TRBJ2-1, with a tentative D call TRBD1 (6 bases). The CDR3 loop reads CASSLAGTYNEQFF. In DNA, the CDR3 is TGTGCCAGCAGCTTAGCTGGGACATACAATGAGCAGTTCTTC.